Listed below are T cell receptor beta chains from one sample, sequenced in a study of blood T cells in healthy people across ages. TCRdb re-called the 5' RACE reads with MiXCR, one entry per CDR3 protein. The sample shows over a million distinct CDR3 sequences, roughly 60% of them seen only once. Sequencing was performed on blood. All receptors come from a man between 18 and 35 years old in good health. Each CDR3 is given with its conserved first and last residue. The D gene is left open where the match is weak. Size is stated for part of the rows, as once, few or many counts, or as a class when the clone is expanded.

clone size | D gene | J gene | V gene | CDR3 DNA | CDR3 protein
few | NA | TRBJ1-4 | TRBV27 | TGTGCCAGCAGTTTATCAGCAGGGAGACTGTTTTTT | CASSLSAGRLFF
once | TRBD1 | TRBJ1-2 | TRBV5-5 | TGTGCCAGCAGCTTAAACCGGGACAGGGCAGGTGGCTACACCTTC | CASSLNRDRAGGYTF
NA | TRBD1 | TRBJ1-6 | TRBV5-5 | TGTGCCAACAGCAAAACAGGGGGCAGCTCCTATAATTCACCCCTCCAATTT | CANSKTGGSSYNSPLQF
NA | NA | TRBJ1-4 | TRBV4-3 | TGCGCCAGCAGCCAAGATCGGACGGGGGAAAAACTGTTTTTT | CASSQDRTGEKLFF
NA | NA | TRBJ2-1 | TRBV5-1 | TGCGCCAGCAGCTTACAAGGGCTCCTGTACAATGAGCAGTTCTTC | CASSLQGLLYNEQFF
NA | NA | TRBJ1-6 | TRBV29-1 | TGCAGCGTTCAAGTAGGCCTCAATTCACCCCTCCACTTT | CSVQVGLNSPLHF
NA | TRBD1 | TRBJ1-6 | TRBV4-1 | TGCGCCAGCAGCCAGAACCCTAGGGGGCATAATTCACCCCTCCACTTT | CASSQNPRGHNSPLHF
NA | NA | TRBJ1-6 | TRBV5-1 | TGCGCCAGCAATCGGGACCTGTCGGATAATTCACCCCTCCACTTT | CASNRDLSDNSPLHF
NA | NA | TRBJ1-3 | TRBV7-2 | TGTGCCAGCAGCTTAGTAACCGCCTCTGGAAACACCATATATTTT | CASSLVTASGNTIYF
NA | TRBD1 | TRBJ2-7 | TRBV27 | TGTGCCAGCAGTTTATCGGGGACAGGCTCCTACGAGCAGTACTTC | CASSLSGTGSYEQYF